These 27 T cell receptor beta chains were all obtained from the same sample, sequenced in a study of blood T cell repertoires in COVID-19. Profiling relied on immunoSEQ multiplex PCR, and the TCRdb table lists in-frame clones only, not all of them. Among fewer than 250,000 clones, 90% were seen once, and the ten largest hold more than 12%. What was sequenced was PBMCs or T cells enriched from blood (not recorded which). Receptors were obtained from a man aged 25 to 40 who had been exposed to COVID-19.

The V and J genes are TRBV5-1 and TRBJ1-1; no firm D call. This CDR3 region has 15 residues. V was clipped by 4 bases and J by 3 bases, with 16 bases between them. The germline V gene has CDR1 SGHRS and CDR2 YFSETQ. The CDR3 DNA sequence: TGCGCCAGCAGCCCCCACAGAGTAGTGGACACTGAAGCTTTCTTT. This translates into CASSPHRVVDTEAFF.

The CDR3 loop reads CASSPGHRQPQHF. In nucleotides, the CDR3 is TGTGCCAGCAGCCCGGGACACCGTCAGCCCCAGCATTTT. The rearrangement joins TRBV7-6 to TRBJ1-5, with a weak D call TRBD1 (6 bases). V dropped 5 bases and J dropped 6 bases, with 11 bases sitting between them. The CDR3 contains 13 residues. Germline assignment: CDR1 SGHVS and CDR2 FNYEAQ.

The CDR3 is CASVRGRGYTF. The CDR3 coding sequence is TGTGCCAGCGTGCGGGGGCGAGGCTACACCTTC. The genes are TRBV28 and TRBJ1-2, with D perhaps matching TRBD1 (6 bases). Germline CDR1 and CDR2: MDHEN and SYDVKM. The CDR3 is made up of 11 amino acids. V was clipped by 8 bases and J by 8 bases, with 12 bases between them.

The rearrangement joins TRBV12-3 or TRBV12-4 to TRBJ2-7, with 7 bases matching TRBD1. This CDR3 spans 13 amino acids. V gave up 8 bases and J gave up 5 bases; unmatched junction bases: 9. Here the CDR3 DNA reads TGTGCCAGCCGTGGCCCAGGGGGTAACGAGCAGTACTTC. Translated: CASRGPGGNEQYF.

The chain has TRBV6-4 and TRBJ1-5; 8 bases are shared with TRBD1. The CDR3 has 15 amino acids. In germline, CDR1 is MRHNA, CDR2 SNTAGT. Trimming removed 9 bases from V and 7 bases from J; junction bases left unmatched: 14. The CDR3 loop is CARGTGPPSGQPQHF. Here the CDR3 DNA reads TGTGCCAGGGGGACAGGCCCACCCAGTGGACAGCCCCAGCATTTT.

The chain is built from TRBV6-6 and TRBJ1-2; TRBD1 aligns across 10 bases. In germline, CDR1 is MNHNY, CDR2 SVGAGI (reference sequence). The CDR3 consists of 16 residues. J lost 6 bases, V lost 5 bases, and 12 bases had no gene match. The DNA for the CDR3 is TGTGCCAGCAGTCGAACCAGGACAGGGGGTACAGATGGCTACACCTTC. Its protein product is CASSRTRTGGTDGYTF.

This chain connects TRBV19 to TRBJ1-1, with D possibly being TRBD1 (5 bases). The V end was cut by 6 bases, the J end by 12 bases, with 23 bases between. The CDR3 sequence is 14 residues long. CDR1 and CDR2 from the germline V gene are LNHDA and SQIVND (reference sequence). The CDR3 loop reads CASSSWGERPQSFF. The CDR3 region has the DNA TGTGCCAGTAGCTCATGGGGGGAAAGACCCCAGTCTTTCTTT.

V usage is TRBV19 and J usage is TRBJ1-3, with 9 bases that match TRBD1. Germline values: CDR1 LNHDA, CDR2 SQIVND (reference sequence). The CDR3 has 15 amino acids. The trim removed 7 bases at V and 8 bases at J, leaving 12 bases unmatched. The CDR3 is CASNTWGQGSDTIYF. In DNA form, the CDR3 reads TGTGCCAGTAATACTTGGGGACAGGGATCGGACACCATATATTTT.

This clone was found many times. The V call is TRBV5-1, the J call TRBJ2-7, with 7 bases lining up with TRBD1. Germline V gives CDR1 SGHRS, CDR2 YFSETQ. CDR3 length: 15 residues. V was pared by 2 bases and J by 1 base, with 6 bases of the junction left unmatched. The CDR3 sequence is CASSFRTGFSYEQYF. In DNA, the CDR3 is TGCGCCAGCAGCTTTCGGACAGGATTTTCCTACGAGCAGTACTTC. Full variable domain (missing parts from reference TRBV5-1 and TRBJ2-7): KAGVTQTPRYLIKTRGQQVTLSCSPISGHRSVSWYQQTPGQGLQFLFEYFSETQRNKGNFPGRFSGRQFSNSRSEMNVSTLELGDSALYLCASSFRTGFSYEQYFGPGTRLTVT.

This sequence joins TRBV11-2 and TRBJ1-2, with D possibly being TRBD1 (5 bases). The CDR3 consists of 13 residues. Trimming left V 6 bases short and J 8 bases short, with 16 bases between. Germline V gene data show CDR1 as SGHAT and CDR2 as FQNNGV. The CDR3 spells CASSPTVPRGYTF. CDR3 nucleotide sequence: TGTGCCAGCAGTCCGACAGTTCCTCGAGGCTACACCTTC. The entire variable domain, with the rest obtained from reference TRBV11-2 and TRBJ1-2, is as follows: EAGVAQSPRYKIIEKRQSVAFWCNPISGHATLYWYQQILGQGPKLLIQFQNNGVVDDSQLPKDRFSAERLKGVDSTLKIQPAKLEDSAVYLCASSPTVPRGYTFGSGTRLTVV.

This chain links TRBV11-2 with TRBJ2-2; a possible D gene is TRBD2 (7 bases). The CDR3 has 17 amino acids. Trimming shortened V by 2 bases and J by 3 bases, and 16 bases separated the two germline ends. Germline values: CDR1 SGHAT, CDR2 FQNNGV. The CDR3 region is CASSLWGGGLDTGELFF. DNA for the CDR3: TGTGCCAGCAGCTTATGGGGCGGGGGCCTAGACACCGGGGAGCTGTTTTTT.

The chain links TRBV5-1 to TRBJ2-1, with TRBD1 matching 7 bases. V lost 0 bases and J lost 5; bases outside the gene matches: 5. This CDR3 region has 15 residues. Per the germline V gene, CDR1 is SGHRS and CDR2 is YFSETQ. The CDR3 loop is CASSLVGTAHNEQFF. The CDR3 DNA follows: TGCGCCAGCAGCTTGGTTGGGACAGCCCACAATGAGCAGTTCTTC. The entire variable domain, with the rest obtained from reference TRBV5-1 and TRBJ2-1, is as follows: KAGVTQTPRYLIKTRGQQVTLSCSPISGHRSVSWYQQTPGQGLQFLFEYFSETQRNKGNFPGRFSGRQFSNSRSEMNVSTLELGDSALYLCASSLVGTAHNEQFFGPGTRLTVL.

V gene TRBV3-1 (or the pseudogene TRBV3-2) combines with J gene TRBJ2-1, with a possible D match to TRBD1 (5 bases). Trimming took 3 bases from V and 9 from J, leaving 6 bases between them. This CDR3 has 11 amino acids. Germline CDR1 reads LGHDT; CDR2 reads YNNKEL (reference sequence). The chain's CDR3 is CASSHRGEQFF. CDR3 sequence (DNA): TGTGCCAGCAGCCATAGGGGTGAGCAGTTCTTC.

The CDR3 sequence is CASRPRTGAATEAFF. The CDR3 DNA is TGTGCCAGCAGACCGAGGACAGGGGCGGCCACTGAAGCTTTCTTT. The rearrangement links TRBV7-9 to TRBJ1-1; 9 positions match TRBD1. The CDR3 spans 15 residues. Unmatched junction bases numbered 9, after V lost 6 bases and J lost 4 bases. Germline V gene lookup returns CDR1 SEHNR and CDR2 FQNEAQ (reference sequence).

The chain is built from TRBV6-1 and TRBJ2-1, with TRBD2 matching over 12 bases. CDR3 length: 15 amino acids. V shed 1 base and J 14 bases; nucleotides not matched to a gene: 9. Germline CDR1 is MNHNS and CDR2 is SASEGT. The CDR3 nucleotides are TGTGCCAGCAGTGAAGGACTAGCGGGGGCCCGTGGGGAGTTCTTC. Translating it yields CASSEGLAGARGEFF.

V usage is TRBV5-5 and J usage is TRBJ1-4; 9 positions agree with TRBD1. V shed 0 bases and J 8 bases; nucleotides not matched to a gene: 8. The CDR3 spans 16 residues. Germline assignment: CDR1 SGHKS and CDR2 YYEKEE (reference sequence). The CDR3 nucleotides are TGTGCCAGCAGCTTGGAGGACAGGGGTAATGGCGAAAAACTGTTTTTT. It encodes CASSLEDRGNGEKLFF.

The table lists this clone with a few counts. This chain links TRBV18 with TRBJ2-2; possible D gene TRBD1, 6 bases. Per the germline V gene, CDR1 is KGHSH and CDR2 is LQKENI. This CDR3 is built from 15 residues. V lost 5 bases and J 2 bases, leaving 12 bases between the germline ends. This CDR3 reads CASSADRFNTGELFF. The CDR3 region has the DNA TGTGCCAGCTCAGCCGACAGGTTTAACACCGGGGAGCTGTTTTTT.

This clone was counted between two and nine times. The chain combines TRBV2 with TRBJ2-5; D is perhaps TRBD1 (6 bases). The CDR3 runs to 12 residues. With 7 bases removed from V and 5 bases from J, the gap between germline ends came to 11 bases. The germline V gene has CDR1 SNHLY and CDR2 FYNNEI. CDR3 residues: CASKRGTETQYF. DNA of the CDR3: TGTGCCAGCAAAAGGGGGACGGAGACCCAGTACTTC.

The chain has TRBV18 and TRBJ1-6, with 7 bases that match TRBD1. With V trimmed by 6 bases and J by 8 bases, 10 bases remained unmatched. CDR3 length: 15 amino acids. Germline V gene data show CDR1 as KGHSH and CDR2 as LQKENI. CDR3 amino acids: CASSRQGMSDSPLHF. The CDR3, as DNA: TGTGCCAGCTCGCGACAGGGTATGTCGGATTCACCCCTCCACTTT.

The CDR3, as DNA: TGTGCCAGCTCACCACCGACTAGGACAGATACGCAGTATTTT. It specifies CASSPPTRTDTQYF. The V gene is TRBV18, the J gene TRBJ2-3, with D possibly matching TRBD2 (6 bases). CDR1 and CDR2 from the germline V gene are KGHSH and LQKENI. V was cut by 0 bases and J by 3 bases, with 7 bases left in between. There are 14 residues in the CDR3.

The V call is TRBV6-5, the J call TRBJ1-2; unclear D gene. V lost 0 bases and J lost 5, with 10 bases in between. Germline loops: CDR1 MNHEY, CDR2 SVGAGI. The CDR3 loop spans 14 amino acids. The CDR3, as DNA: TGTGCCAGCAGTTACTCCAATGGGGAGTATGGCTACACCTTC. It specifies CASSYSNGEYGYTF.

The V call is TRBV7-2, the J call TRBJ2-4, with D unresolved. The V end was cut by 5 bases, the J end by 0 bases, with 14 bases between. The length of the CDR3 is 16 residues. Germline V gene sequence: CDR1 SGHTA, CDR2 FQGNSA. In DNA, the CDR3 is TGTGCCAGCAGCCAATTTTTCACTTCAGCCAAAAACATTCAGTACTTC. Amino acid sequence: CASSQFFTSAKNIQYF.

V and J are TRBV29-1 and TRBJ2-5; 10 nucleotides match TRBD1. J gave up 1 base and V 1 base, and 0 bases lay outside the gene matches. The CDR3 totals 14 residues. Per germline, CDR1 SQVTM and CDR2 ANQGSEA. The CDR3 protein is CSVEGDRGQETQYF. Here the CDR3 DNA reads TGCAGCGTTGAAGGGGACAGGGGCCAAGAGACCCAGTACTTC.

The chain combines TRBV3-1 (or the pseudogene TRBV3-2) with TRBJ1-6; D gene uncertain. This CDR3 spans 12 amino acids. V dropped 3 bases and J dropped 9 bases, with 6 bases sitting between them. CDR1 is LGHDT and CDR2 is YNNKEL in the germline V gene (reference sequence). The CDR3 spells CASSHLGSPLHF. CDR3 bases: TGTGCCAGCAGCCACCTCGGTTCACCCCTCCACTTT.

J is TRBJ1-4 and V is TRBV19; D gene ambiguous. Germline CDR1 reads LNHDA; CDR2 reads SQIVND (reference sequence). This CDR3 has 12 residues. V dropped 9 bases and J dropped 3 bases, with 8 bases sitting between them. The CDR3 is CASRNSNEKLFF. CDR3 DNA: TGTGCCAGCCGAAACTCTAATGAAAAACTGTTTTTT.

This chain joins TRBV6-5 and TRBJ2-1; a weak D match, TRBD2 (6 bases). The CDR3 is made up of 13 amino acids. The germline V and J ends were trimmed by 8 bases and 6 bases, with 14 bases remaining between them. Germline V lookup: CDR1 MNHEY, CDR2 SVGAGI. The CDR3 nucleotides are TGTGCCAGCCATGCGGGGTCGGGCAATGAGCAGTTCTTC. Translation gives CASHAGSGNEQFF.

V usage is TRBV4-1 and J usage is TRBJ2-3, with D possibly being TRBD2 (7 bases). V lost 10 bases, J lost 2 bases, and 19 bases lay in between. The length of the CDR3 is 15 residues. Germline CDR1 reads MGHRA; CDR2 reads YSYEKL. The CDR3 coding sequence is TGCGCCAACTTGGGGGGGCCGTTTCCCACAGATACGCAGTATTTT. Encoded protein: CANLGGPFPTDTQYF.